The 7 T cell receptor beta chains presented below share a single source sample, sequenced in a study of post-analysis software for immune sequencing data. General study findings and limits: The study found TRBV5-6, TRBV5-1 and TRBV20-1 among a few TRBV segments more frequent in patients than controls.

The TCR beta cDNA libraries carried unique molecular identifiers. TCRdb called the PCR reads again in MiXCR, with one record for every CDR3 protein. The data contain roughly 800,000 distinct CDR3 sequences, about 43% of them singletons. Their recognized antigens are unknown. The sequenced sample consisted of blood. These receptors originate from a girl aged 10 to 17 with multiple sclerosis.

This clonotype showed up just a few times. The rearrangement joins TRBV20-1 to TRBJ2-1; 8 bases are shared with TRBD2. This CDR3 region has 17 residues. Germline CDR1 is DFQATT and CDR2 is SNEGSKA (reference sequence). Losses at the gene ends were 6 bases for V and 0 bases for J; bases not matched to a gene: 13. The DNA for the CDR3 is TGCAGTGCGAGCGGGGGTAGCGGGGTGGGCTCCTACAATGAGCAGTTCTTC. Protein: CSASGGSGVGSYNEQFF.

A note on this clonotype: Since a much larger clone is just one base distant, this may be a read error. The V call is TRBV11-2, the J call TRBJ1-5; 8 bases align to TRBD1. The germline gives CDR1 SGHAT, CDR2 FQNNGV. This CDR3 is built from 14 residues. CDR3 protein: CASNLDRGNQPQHF. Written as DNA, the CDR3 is TGTGCCAGCAACTTAGACAGGGGTAATCAGCCCCAGCATTTT.

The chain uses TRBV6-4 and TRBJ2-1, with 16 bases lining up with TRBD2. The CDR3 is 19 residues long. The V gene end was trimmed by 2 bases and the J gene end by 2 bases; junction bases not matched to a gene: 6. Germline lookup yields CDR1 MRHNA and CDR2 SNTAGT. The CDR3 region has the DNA TGTGCCAGCAGTGACCAAGGGACTAGCGGGAGGGTCCCCTACAATGAGCAGTTCTTC. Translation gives CASSDQGTSGRVPYNEQFF.

This CDR3 is CASSFLLAGAQSTDTQYF. CDR3 nucleotide sequence: TGTGCCAGCAGTTTCTTACTAGCGGGAGCCCAATCCACAGATACGCAGTATTTT. V usage is TRBV12-3 or TRBV12-4 and J usage is TRBJ2-3; 11 positions match TRBD2. With 3 bases clipped from V and 2 bases from J, the junction kept 10 bases outside the gene matches. This CDR3 region has 18 residues.

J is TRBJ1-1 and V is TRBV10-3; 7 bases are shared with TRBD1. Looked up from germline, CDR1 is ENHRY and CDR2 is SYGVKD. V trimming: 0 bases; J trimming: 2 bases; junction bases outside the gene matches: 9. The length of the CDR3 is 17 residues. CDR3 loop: CAISESDRSTPNTEAFF. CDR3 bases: TGTGCCATCAGTGAGTCGGACAGGAGTACCCCTAACACTGAAGCTTTCTTT.

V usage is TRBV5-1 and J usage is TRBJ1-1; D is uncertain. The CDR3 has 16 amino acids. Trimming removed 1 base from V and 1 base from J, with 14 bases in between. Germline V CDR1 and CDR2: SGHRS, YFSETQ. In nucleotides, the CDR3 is TGCGCCAGCAGCTTGCTCCTCACGGGAGGGAACACTGAAGCTTTCTTT. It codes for CASSLLLTGGNTEAFF.

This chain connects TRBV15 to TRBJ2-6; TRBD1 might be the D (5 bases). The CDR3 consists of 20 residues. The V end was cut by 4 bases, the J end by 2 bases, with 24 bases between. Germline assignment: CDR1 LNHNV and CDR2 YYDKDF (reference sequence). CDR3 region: CATSITTLETRAPGANVLTF. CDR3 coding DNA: TGTGCCACCAGCATAACCACCCTGGAGACCAGGGCCCCTGGGGCCAACGTCCTGACTTTC.